The 21 T cell receptor beta chains listed next were all sequenced from one sample in a study of blood T cells in healthy people across ages. The second PCR ran roughly 6 to 11 cycles with a sample-barcoded 5' primer and J-beta primers. From the 5' RACE reads, TCRdb called clonotypes with MiXCR, one entry per CDR3 protein. Of about 400,000 distinct CDR3 sequences listed, 50% to 60% are singletons. Specimen: blood. These receptors were obtained from a man between 60 and 75 years old in good health.

This clonotype was observed once. The chain couples TRBV14 to TRBJ2-5; TRBD1 matches 8 bases. The junction had 16 bases not matched to a gene; V was cut back by 5 bases and J by 11 bases. Germline V gives CDR1 SGHDN, CDR2 FVKESK. There are 15 residues in the CDR3. As DNA, the CDR3 is TGTGCCAGCAGCTCTCGGGGGACAGGCCACAATGAGCAGTACTTC. It translates to CASSSRGTGHNEQYF.

This rearrangement joins TRBV20-1 to TRBJ1-2; 9 bases match TRBD1. This CDR3 contains 13 residues. V shed 7 bases, J shed 4 bases, and the junction held 7 bases outside the gene matches. Germline CDR1 DFQATT, CDR2 SNEGSKA (reference sequence). DNA for the CDR3: TGCAGTGGGACAGGGGTGAGGAGCTATGGCTACACCTTC. As protein: CSGTGVRSYGYTF.

J is TRBJ2-7 and V is TRBV3-1; 10 bases match TRBD1. This CDR3 is built from 15 residues. In germline, CDR1 is LGHDT, CDR2 YNNKEL (reference sequence). V shed 0 bases and J 7 bases; nucleotides not matched to a gene: 6. CDR3 coding DNA: TGTGCCAGCAGCCAAGATCTGGGACAGGGGCGAGAGCAGTACTTC. As protein: CASSQDLGQGREQYF.

The sample holds a few counts of this clonotype. This sequence joins TRBV7-2 and TRBJ2-7, with TRBD2 as a possible D gene (5 bases). There are 14 residues in the CDR3. Per germline, CDR1 SGHTA and CDR2 FQGNSA. Trimming took off 5 bases at V and 7 bases at J, with 18 bases between the two ends. The CDR3, as DNA: TGTGCCAGCAGCCTACGGACTTCGTGGAATGAGCAGTACTTC. This sequence encodes CASSLRTSWNEQYF. The variable domain in full, with the rest retrieved from reference TRBV7-2 and TRBJ2-7, is GAGVSQSPSNKVTEKGKDVELRCDPISGHTALYWYRQSLGQGLEFLIYFQGNSAPDKSGLPSDRFSAERTGGSVSTLTIQRTQQEDSAVYLCASSLRTSWNEQYFGPGTRLTVT.

This clonotype was seen more than once but under ten times. The chain uses TRBV24-1 and TRBJ2-3; TRBD2 matches at 12 bases. From germline, CDR1 is KGHDR and CDR2 SFDVKD. V lost 4 bases to trimming and J lost 4 bases; unmatched junction nucleotides: 5. The CDR3 is made up of 16 amino acids. The CDR3 region is CATSDPSGGAADTQYF. In DNA, the CDR3 is TGTGCCACCAGTGACCCTAGCGGGGGGGCCGCAGATACGCAGTATTTT.

The chain uses TRBV20-1 and TRBJ1-1; 8 bases line up with TRBD1. There are 13 residues in the CDR3. The germline V gene has CDR1 DFQATT and CDR2 SNEGSKA (reference sequence). J lost 5 bases, V lost 3 bases, and 5 bases had no gene match. CDR3 loop: CSASPDRATEAFF. Written as DNA, the CDR3 is TGCAGTGCTAGTCCGGACAGGGCTACTGAAGCTTTCTTT.

This clonotype was picked up many times. The chain is built from TRBV5-1 and TRBJ2-3, with 9 bases identical to TRBD2. The germline CDR1 and CDR2 sequences are SGHRS and YFSETQ. J gave up 9 bases and V 5 bases, and 10 bases lay outside the gene matches. CDR3 length: 14 residues. CDR3: CASRMERGVRTQYF. Here the CDR3 DNA reads TGCGCCAGCAGGATGGAGCGGGGGGTAAGGACGCAGTATTTT.

This clonotype was picked up many times. This sequence joins TRBV6-6 and TRBJ2-5; 7 positions agree with TRBD2. CDR3 length equals 12 residues. Germline lookup yields CDR1 MNHNY and CDR2 SVGAGI (reference sequence). The V gene end was trimmed by 7 bases and the J gene end by 4 bases; junction bases not matched to a gene: 3. CDR3 region: CASNGGGETQYF. In DNA, the CDR3 is TGTGCCAGCAATGGGGGGGGAGAGACCCAGTACTTC.

In regard to this clonotype: A read error may produce the germline difference seen at one junction end. The chain combines TRBV12-3 or TRBV12-4 with TRBJ2-3; D is undetermined. The CDR3 is 12 amino acids. CDR3 coding DNA: TGTGCCAGCGGATGGAGAATAGATATGCAGTATTTT. Its protein product is CASGWRIDMQYF.

The rearrangement joins TRBV29-1 to TRBJ2-5; D is perhaps TRBD2 (5 bases). Germline CDR1 reads SQVTM; CDR2 reads ANQGSEA. Trimming cost V 8 bases and J 1 base, with 11 bases left between them. The CDR3 covers 12 residues. The CDR3 nucleotides read TGCAGCACAAGCGGACCCCAAGAGACCCAGTACTTC. It translates to CSTSGPQETQYF.

The V and J genes are TRBV7-9 and TRBJ2-5; the match to TRBD2 covers 7 bases. The CDR3 has 13 amino acids. Germline CDR1 is SEHNR and CDR2 is FQNEAQ (reference sequence). V shed 7 bases and J 11 bases; nucleotides not matched to a gene: 13. CDR3 bases: TGTGCCAGCACCCCCCAGCCCCCGCGGGAGCAGTACTTC. This codes for CASTPQPPREQYF.

This clonotype showed up just a few times. The chain couples TRBV7-9 to TRBJ1-5; D gene unclear. Germline loops: CDR1 SEHNR, CDR2 FQNEAQ (reference sequence). The CDR3 spans 13 residues. Trimming stripped 5 bases from V and 4 bases from J, with 9 bases between. CDR3: CASSPALNQPQHF. As DNA, the CDR3 is TGTGCCAGCAGCCCCGCTTTGAATCAGCCCCAGCATTTT.

This clonotype has more than one count but fewer than ten. This chain uses TRBV6-6 with TRBJ2-7, with 9 positions matching TRBD2. The CDR3 contains 16 residues. Germline V gene data show CDR1 as MNHNY and CDR2 as SVGAGI (reference sequence). The ends lost 4 bases at V and 2 bases at J; junction bases unmatched: 9. The CDR3 sequence is CASSSAGTSLTYEQYF. CDR3 nucleotide sequence: TGTGCCAGCAGTTCCGCCGGGACTAGCCTTACCTACGAGCAGTACTTC.

The V gene is TRBV2, the J gene TRBJ2-4, with a tentative D call TRBD1 (5 bases). The V gene lost 4 bases and the J gene lost 0 bases, with 10 bases spanning the gap. This CDR3 contains 15 residues. Germline loops: CDR1 SNHLY, CDR2 FYNNEI. DNA of the CDR3: TGTGCCAGCAGTGGGACAAGACTAGCCAAAAACATTCAGTACTTC. This gives the protein CASSGTRLAKNIQYF.

This clonotype was seen repeatedly, ten times or more. V is TRBV28 and J is TRBJ2-5, with 7 positions matching TRBD1. The V segment lost 4 bases and the J segment 2 bases; nucleotides outside the gene matches: 7. Germline V gene sequence: CDR1 MDHEN, CDR2 SYDVKM. This CDR3 is built from 15 residues. The CDR3 loop reads CASSSRRDSQETQYF. The CDR3, as DNA: TGTGCCAGCAGTTCCCGTAGGGACAGTCAAGAGACCCAGTACTTC.

This chain uses TRBV21-1 with TRBJ2-7; the D call in the table, TRBD1, was not verified against the DNA. TRBV21-1 is marked as a pseudogene. CDR3 length: 15 residues. In DNA form, the CDR3 reads TGTGCCAGCGGCAAAGCATCCGGGGCGGGGTACGAGCAGTACTTC. It is translated as CASGKASGAGYEQYF.

The chain has TRBV12-3 or TRBV12-4 and TRBJ1-3; D is unclear. Trimming took off 6 bases at V and 0 bases at J, with 6 bases between the two ends. The CDR3 contains 13 residues. CDR3 in DNA: TGTGCCAGCAGACGGAGCTCTGGAAACACCATATATTTT. Amino acids: CASRRSSGNTIYF.

V and J are TRBV16 and TRBJ2-1; unclear D gene. The germline V and J ends were trimmed by 2 bases and 5 bases, with 13 bases remaining between them. The CDR3 is 15 amino acids. Germline V lookup: CDR1 KGHSY, CDR2 FQNENV. CDR3 coding DNA: TGTGCCAGCAGCCAAATGGTGGCCCTAGACAATGAGCAGTTCTTC. Translation: CASSQMVALDNEQFF.

The DNA for the CDR3 is TGCAGTGCTAGAACTGACAGGGGGTACGAGCAGTACTTC. This codes for CSARTDRGYEQYF. This chain links TRBV20-1 with TRBJ2-7; 9 positions agree with TRBD1. This CDR3 comprises 13 residues. The V segment lost 2 bases and the J segment 4 bases; nucleotides outside the gene matches: 3. From germline, CDR1 is DFQATT and CDR2 SNEGSKA (reference sequence).

The J gene is TRBJ2-5, the V gene TRBV20-1; D is possibly TRBD1 (6 bases). This CDR3 spans 14 amino acids. Trimming took off 2 bases at V and 5 bases at J, with 15 bases between the two ends. The germline V gene has CDR1 DFQATT and CDR2 SNEGSKA (reference sequence). The CDR3 protein is CSARFRQGQETQYF. In DNA, the CDR3 is TGCAGTGCTAGATTCCGTCAGGGGCAGGAGACCCAGTACTTC.

Concerning this clonotype: Since a much larger clone is just one base distant, this may be a read error. The V and J genes are TRBV20-1 and TRBJ2-1, with 11 positions matching TRBD2. Germline CDR1 and CDR2: DFQATT and SNEGSKA (reference sequence). The CDR3 is 15 amino acids. In nucleotides, the CDR3 is TGCGGTGCTAGGGCCTGGACTAGCGGGCAGAATGAGCAGTTCTTC. It translates to CGARAWTSGQNEQFF.